Listed below are T cell receptor beta chains from one sample, sequenced in a study of cytomegalovirus exposure and HLA in healthy donors. Profiled with immunoSEQ multiplex PCR; TCRdb holds only in-frame clones, not every one. The sample lists 120,000 to 150,000 clones; approximately 79% were seen once. The sample comprised PBMCs. These receptors all stem from a woman in her thirties or forties in good health and CMV-seropositive. Each CDR3 is given with its conserved first and last residue.

j_gene,v_gene,CDR3aa
TRBJ1-2,TRBV4-2,CASSQVTTGGYYGYTF
TRBJ1-2,TRBV7-9,CSSTRTGANGYTF
TRBJ1-4,TRBV5-1,CASSLPTGSNEKLFF
TRBJ1-2,TRBV18,CASSTLLNRVTGGYTF
TRBJ1-2,TRBV18,CASSPDGRNGYTF
TRBJ2-7,TRBV11-2,CASSVTGPYEQYF
TRBJ2-3,TRBV28,CASSFRWDTQYF
TRBJ1-5,TRBV12-2,CASRSGTGGSNQPQHF
TRBJ2-7,TRBV7-9,CASSPTGLFEQYF
TRBJ1-3,TRBV28,CASSGLREFGNTIYF
TRBJ1-5,TRBV19,CASRVTDNQPQHF
TRBJ1-2,TRBV4-1,CASSQDVSGLYGYTF
TRBJ1-6,TRBV4-1,CASSSQGTGSSPLHF
TRBJ1-1,TRBV18,CASSPPDARMNTEAFF
TRBJ1-5,TRBV4-1,CASSQDDRQDPNQPQHF
TRBJ2-2,TRBV4-1,CASSQGRIDTGELFF
TRBJ2-7,TRBV2,CASSEALAGGEEQYF
TRBJ1-6,TRBV7-2,CASSLAGGRGRSPLHF
TRBJ1-2,TRBV5-6,CASSFPEGGYTF
TRBJ2-6,TRBV7-3,CASSRQGASGANVLTF
TRBJ2-7,TRBV7-3,CASRSGTGSYEQYF
TRBJ2-3,TRBV29-1,CSVARGDRDTDTQYF
TRBJ2-3,TRBV5-1,CASSSSGKHTDTQYF
TRBJ2-7,TRBV6-1,CASSEASAYEQYF
TRBJ2-7,TRBV18,CASSPSGVGSFWEQYF
TRBJ1-6,TRBV7-2,CASSPRTGPTYSPLHF
TRBJ2-1,TRBV5-6,CASSWSSYNEQFF
TRBJ1-2,TRBV7-2,CASSPGQGGSYGYTF
TRBJ2-3,TRBV27,CASSLQGAISTTQYF
TRBJ1-3,TRBV9,CASSPPGTVGNTIYF
TRBJ2-1,TRBV6-1,CASSGSRTGVVEQFF
TRBJ2-3,TRBV5-1,CASSPNGGDTDTQYF
.,TRBV11-2,CASSEVLGAYEQYF
TRBJ2-3,TRBV19,CASSRGTSGDGPTDTQYF
TRBJ2-3,TRBV18,CASSPIERDTQYF
TRBJ2-3,TRBV10-3,CAISLLATTSTDTQYF
TRBJ1-1,TRBV9,CASSATGAGTEAFF
TRBJ2-3,TRBV7-9,CASSPTERGETDTQYF
TRBJ1-2,TRBV19,CATSRTEYGYTF
TRBJ1-5,TRBV11-2,CASSAGQNSNQPQHF
TRBJ2-2,TRBV5-4,CASSLLRQGSTGELFF
TRBJ1-3,TRBV6-1,CASSEAPGTSGNTIYF
TRBJ1-1,TRBV18,CASSPVGGPGAFF
TRBJ2-7,TRBV5-4,CASRRGREPSYEQYF
TRBJ2-7,TRBV5-4,CASSFDAGYEQYF
TRBJ2-7,TRBV29-1,CSFSQGYEQYF
TRBJ1-1,TRBV10-3,CAINDSGTEAFF
TRBJ2-7,TRBV10-3,CAISEPRGLIDEQYF
TRBJ1-2,TRBV20-1,CSAAQGWGYTF
TRBJ2-2,TRBV9,CASSSRLAGGQTSTGELFF
TRBJ2-5,TRBV19,CASSPGRRGQETQYF
TRBJ1-6,TRBV6-5,CASSYSRWNSPLHF
TRBJ1-1,TRBV6-5,CASSSKQGARITEAFF
TRBJ2-7,TRBV14,CASRRSGTGSSYEQYF
TRBJ1-4,TRBV18,CASSPRTGGGEKLFF
TRBJ2-6,TRBV5-4,CASSSEGSGANVLTF
TRBJ1-2,TRBV7-3,CASSPGQGTSYGYTF
TRBJ2-6,TRBV14,CASSQLTGTGANVLTF
TRBJ2-7,TRBV30,CAWSVLVFPHEQYF
TRBJ1-1,TRBV6-5,CASSRLGDLNTEAFF